This T cell receptor (beta chain) was identified in a study of post-analysis software for immune sequencing data. Study-wide background: Relapsing-remitting, secondary progressive and progressive-relapsing courses of multiple sclerosis were included.

Unique molecular identifiers were carried by the TCR beta cDNA libraries. A population of 1 to 10 million T cells gave rise to about half a million cDNA molecules. MiXCR, applied by TCRdb to the PCR reads, yields one record per CDR3 protein. This sample has about 800,000 distinct CDR3 sequences, with around 27% found just once. The study, taken as a whole, reports: Diversity measured as normalized Chao1 was significantly lower in multiple sclerosis patients than in controls. Compared with controls, patients had more of five or six TRBV segments, including TRBV5-6, TRBV5-1 and TRBV20-1. With F measure, samples from one preparation batch clustered together strongly.

In regard to this clonotype: Its antigen is still unknown.

V gave up 7 bases and J gave up 2 bases, with 14 bases separating them. The CDR3 runs to 15 residues. The TCR was taken from a girl aged 10-17 years with multiple sclerosis. The genes are TRBV12-3 or TRBV12-4 and TRBJ2-2; D not resolved. The sequencing sample was made of blood. In nucleotides, the CDR3 is TGTGCCAGCAAGGGCGTGGAAACTAACACCGGGGAGCTGTTTTTT. Amino acids: CASKGVETNTGELFF.